This is a list of T cell receptor beta chains from one sample in a study of Graves' ophthalmopathy and Graves' hyperthyroidism. TCRdb reprocessed the multiplex PCR reads via MiXCR and lists one record per CDR3 protein. The sample contains 150,000 or so distinct CDR3 sequences, around 40% of which appear only once. Sequencing used peripheral blood. The receptors shown here come from a man younger than 40 with Graves' ophthalmopathy. Both conserved end residues are part of each CDR3. Each record gives: D gene, J gene, clone size, V gene, CDR3 protein, CDR3 DNA. The D gene is left open where the match is weak. Clone size is given for some rows only: seen once, a few or many times, or a class if the clone is expanded.

D: -
J: TRBJ1-5
size: -
V: TRBV19
CDR3: CASSMASHSNQPQHF
DNA: TGTGCCAGTAGTATGGCCTCCCATAGCAATCAGCCCCAGCATTTT

D: -
J: TRBJ1-1
size: many
V: TRBV6-1
CDR3: CASSEGLAALNTEAFF
DNA: TGTGCCAGCAGTGAAGGGCTAGCGGCTCTGAACACTGAAGCTTTCTTT

D: TRBD2
J: TRBJ2-7
size: many
V: TRBV6-5
CDR3: CASSPIGTSGMYEQYF
DNA: TGTGCCAGCAGTCCGATTGGGACTAGCGGGATGTACGAGCAGTACTTC

D: -
J: TRBJ2-5
size: -
V: TRBV11-2
CDR3: CASSTLRGRYETQYF
DNA: TGTGCCAGCAGCACCTTGCGGGGTCGCTATGAGACCCAGTACTTC

D: -
J: TRBJ1-1
size: many
V: TRBV12-3/TRBV12-4
CDR3: CASSPGSGQPF
DNA: TGTGCCAGCAGTCCGGGGAGCGGGCAGCCCTTT

D: -
J: TRBJ2-7
size: -
V: TRBV28
CDR3: CASSLRAAIYEQYF
DNA: TGTGCCAGCAGTTTAAGGGCAGCGATATACGAGCAGTACTTC

D: -
J: TRBJ1-1
size: once
V: TRBV6-1
CDR3: CASSHPMNTEAFF
DNA: TGTGCCAGCAGCCACCCCATGAACACTGAAGCTTTCTTT

D: -
J: TRBJ2-7
size: -
V: TRBV9
CDR3: CASSVSGTNYEQYF
DNA: TGTGCCAGCAGCGTATCCGGGACAAACTACGAGCAGTACTTC

D: -
J: TRBJ1-3
size: -
V: TRBV6-5
CDR3: CASSYGRTFGNTIYF
DNA: TGTGCCAGCAGTTATGGCAGAACCTTTGGAAACACCATATATTTT

D: -
J: TRBJ2-7
size: many
V: TRBV15
CDR3: CATSRDPGDEQYF
DNA: TGTGCCACCAGCAGAGATCCCGGGGACGAGCAGTACTTC

D: -
J: TRBJ2-5
size: -
V: TRBV12-3/TRBV12-4
CDR3: CASSLIRGETQYF
DNA: TGTGCCAGCAGTTTGATCCGTGGGGAGACCCAGTACTTC

D: TRBD1
J: TRBJ1-1
size: many
V: TRBV6-2/TRBV6-3
CDR3: CASREPVRTGNREAFF
DNA: TGTGCCAGCAGAGAACCGGTGAGGACAGGGAACCGTGAAGCTTTCTTT

D: -
J: TRBJ1-3
size: many
V: TRBV30
CDR3: CAWSERGRLSGNTIYF
DNA: TGTGCCTGGAGTGAACGGGGCAGGCTCTCTGGAAACACCATATATTTT

D: -
J: TRBJ1-2
size: -
V: TRBV15
CDR3: CATSRKGRRPDGYTF
DNA: TGTGCCACCAGCAGAAAAGGACGGCGTCCTGATGGCTACACCTTC